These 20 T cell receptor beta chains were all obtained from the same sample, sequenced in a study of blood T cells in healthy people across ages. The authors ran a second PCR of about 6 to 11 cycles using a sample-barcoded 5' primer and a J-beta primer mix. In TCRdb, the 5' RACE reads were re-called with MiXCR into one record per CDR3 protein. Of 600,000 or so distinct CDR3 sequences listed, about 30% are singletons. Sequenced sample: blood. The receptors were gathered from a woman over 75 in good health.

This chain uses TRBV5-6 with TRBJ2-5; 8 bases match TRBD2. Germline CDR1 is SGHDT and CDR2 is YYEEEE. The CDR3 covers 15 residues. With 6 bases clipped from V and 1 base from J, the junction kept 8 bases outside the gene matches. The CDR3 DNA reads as TGTGCCAGCACCTCCCCGGGGGGGATCCAAGAGACCCAGTACTTC. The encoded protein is CASTSPGGIQETQYF.

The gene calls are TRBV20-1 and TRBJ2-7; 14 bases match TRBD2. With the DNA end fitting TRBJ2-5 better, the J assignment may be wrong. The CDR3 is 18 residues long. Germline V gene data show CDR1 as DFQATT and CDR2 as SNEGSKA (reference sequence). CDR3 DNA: TGCAGTGCTCCTCAGGAGGAGGGACTAGCGGGAGTGGGGGAGACCCAGTACTTC. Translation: CSAPQEEGLAGVGETQYF.

CDR3: CASGPQAGANTEAFF. In nucleotides, the CDR3 is TGTGCTAGTGGCCCCCAGGCAGGAGCGAACACTGAAGCTTTCTTT. This rearrangement joins TRBV12-5 to TRBJ1-1, with no clear D. The CDR3 totals 15 residues. CDR1 and CDR2 (germline): LGHNT, FRNRAP. V was cut by 6 bases and J by 1 base, with 15 bases left in between. Based on the CDR3 plus reference TRBV12-5 and TRBJ1-1, the full variable domain is DARVTQTPRHKVTEMGQEVTMRCQPILGHNTVFWYRQTMMQGLELLAYFRNRAPLDDSGMPKDRFSAEMPDATLATLKIQPSEPRDSAVYFCASGPQAGANTEAFFGQGTRLTVV.

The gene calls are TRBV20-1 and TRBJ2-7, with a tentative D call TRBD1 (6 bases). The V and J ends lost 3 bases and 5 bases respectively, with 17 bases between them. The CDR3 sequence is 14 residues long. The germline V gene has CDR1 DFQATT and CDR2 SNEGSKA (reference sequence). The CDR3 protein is CSASGDTPMDEQYF. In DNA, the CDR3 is TGCAGTGCTAGTGGGGACACACCCATGGACGAGCAGTACTTC.

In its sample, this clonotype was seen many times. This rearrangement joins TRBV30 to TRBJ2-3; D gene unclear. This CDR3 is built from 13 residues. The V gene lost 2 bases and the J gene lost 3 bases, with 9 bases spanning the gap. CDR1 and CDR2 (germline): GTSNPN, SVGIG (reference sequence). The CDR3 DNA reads TGTGCCTGGAGTCCCCGGTTTACAGATACGCAGTATTTT. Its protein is CAWSPRFTDTQYF.

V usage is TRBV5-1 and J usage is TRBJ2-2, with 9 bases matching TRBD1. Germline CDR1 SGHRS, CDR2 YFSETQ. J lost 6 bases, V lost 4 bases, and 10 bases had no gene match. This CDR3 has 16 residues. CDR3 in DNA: TGCGCCAGCAGCGACTCCGGGACAGGGATGGCCGGGGAGCTGTTTTTT. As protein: CASSDSGTGMAGELFF.

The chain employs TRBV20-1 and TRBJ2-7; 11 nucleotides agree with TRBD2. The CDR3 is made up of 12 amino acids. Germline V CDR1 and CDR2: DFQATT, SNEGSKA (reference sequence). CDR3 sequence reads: CRTSGGSNEQYF. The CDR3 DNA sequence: TGCAGAACTAGCGGGGGCTCCAATGAGCAGTACTTC.

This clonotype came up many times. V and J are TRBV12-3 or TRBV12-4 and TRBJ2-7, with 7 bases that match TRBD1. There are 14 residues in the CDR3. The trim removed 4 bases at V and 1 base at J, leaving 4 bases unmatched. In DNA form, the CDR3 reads TGTGCCAGCAGTTCTGACAGGGAGTCCTACGAGCAGTACTTC. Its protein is CASSSDRESYEQYF.

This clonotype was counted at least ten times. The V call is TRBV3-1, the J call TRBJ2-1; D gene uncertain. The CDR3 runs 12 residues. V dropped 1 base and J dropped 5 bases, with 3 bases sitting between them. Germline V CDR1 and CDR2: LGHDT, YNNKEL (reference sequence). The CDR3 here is CASSQADNEQFF. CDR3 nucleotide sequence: TGTGCCAGCAGCCAAGCGGACAATGAGCAGTTCTTC.

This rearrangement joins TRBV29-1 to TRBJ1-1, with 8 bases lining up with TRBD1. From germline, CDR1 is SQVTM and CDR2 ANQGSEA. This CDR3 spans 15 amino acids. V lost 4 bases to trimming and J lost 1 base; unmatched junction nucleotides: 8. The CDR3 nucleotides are TGCAGCGTTGGTGGGACAGGAACCACGAACACTGAAGCTTTCTTT. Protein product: CSVGGTGTTNTEAFF.

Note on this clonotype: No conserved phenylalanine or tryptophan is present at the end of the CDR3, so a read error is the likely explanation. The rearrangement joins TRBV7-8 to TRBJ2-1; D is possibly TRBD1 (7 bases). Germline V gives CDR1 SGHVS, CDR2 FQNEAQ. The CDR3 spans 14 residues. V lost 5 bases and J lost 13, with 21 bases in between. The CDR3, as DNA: TGTGCCAGCAGCCCTCAGGGGGGAGAGGAGACCCAGTTCTGC. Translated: CASSPQGGEETQFC.

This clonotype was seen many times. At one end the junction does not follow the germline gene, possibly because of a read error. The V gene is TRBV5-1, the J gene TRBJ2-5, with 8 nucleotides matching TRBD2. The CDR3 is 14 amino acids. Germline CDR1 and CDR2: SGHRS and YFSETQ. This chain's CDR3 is CASSNQPGLESQYF. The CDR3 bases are TGCGCCAGCAGCAATCAGCCGGGACTAGAGAGCCAGTACTTC.

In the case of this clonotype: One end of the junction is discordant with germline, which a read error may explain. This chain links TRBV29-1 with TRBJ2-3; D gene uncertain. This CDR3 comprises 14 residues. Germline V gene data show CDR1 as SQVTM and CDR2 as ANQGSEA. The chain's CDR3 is CGVHRRLASDTQYF. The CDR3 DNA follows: TGCGGCGTCCACCGGCGGTTAGCATCAGATACGCAGTATTTT.

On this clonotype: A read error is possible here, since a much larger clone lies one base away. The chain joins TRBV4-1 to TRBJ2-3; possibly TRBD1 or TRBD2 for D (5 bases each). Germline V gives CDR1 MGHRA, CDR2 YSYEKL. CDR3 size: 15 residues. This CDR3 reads CASSQEGRLTGTQYF. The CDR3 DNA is TGCGCCAGCAGCCAAGAGGGGAGACTAACAGGTACGCAGTATTTT.

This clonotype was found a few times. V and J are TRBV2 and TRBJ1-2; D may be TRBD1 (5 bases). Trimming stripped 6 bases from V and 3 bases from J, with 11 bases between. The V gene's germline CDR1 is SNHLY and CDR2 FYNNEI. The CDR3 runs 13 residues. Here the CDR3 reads CASRPGPDYGYTF. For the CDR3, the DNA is TGTGCCAGCAGGCCAGGGCCCGACTATGGCTACACCTTC.

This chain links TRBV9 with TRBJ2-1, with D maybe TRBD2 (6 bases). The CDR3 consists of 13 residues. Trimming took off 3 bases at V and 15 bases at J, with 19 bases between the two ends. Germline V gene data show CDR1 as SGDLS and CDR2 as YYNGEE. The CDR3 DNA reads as TGTGCCAGCAGCGCGGGGGATTTCCCGCAATCGTTCTTC. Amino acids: CASSAGDFPQSFF.

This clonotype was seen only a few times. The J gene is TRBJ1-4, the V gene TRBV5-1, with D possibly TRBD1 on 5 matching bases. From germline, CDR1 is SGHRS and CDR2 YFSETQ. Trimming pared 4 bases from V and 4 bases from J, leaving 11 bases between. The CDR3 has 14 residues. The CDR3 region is CASSAGPNNEKLFF. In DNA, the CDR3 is TGCGCCAGCAGCGCGGGACCGAATAATGAAAAACTGTTTTTT.

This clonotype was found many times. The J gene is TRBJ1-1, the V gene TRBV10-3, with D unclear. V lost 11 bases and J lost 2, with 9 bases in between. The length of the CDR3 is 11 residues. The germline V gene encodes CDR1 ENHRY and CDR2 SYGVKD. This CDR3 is CASVDNTEAFF. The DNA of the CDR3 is TGTGCCTCTGTGGATAACACTGAAGCTTTCTTT.

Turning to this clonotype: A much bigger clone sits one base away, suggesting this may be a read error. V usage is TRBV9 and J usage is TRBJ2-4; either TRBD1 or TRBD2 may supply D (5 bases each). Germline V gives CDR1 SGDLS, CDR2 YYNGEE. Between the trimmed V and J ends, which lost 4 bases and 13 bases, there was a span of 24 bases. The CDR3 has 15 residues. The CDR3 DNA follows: TGTGCCAGCAGCCCGTTTAGGGACCACTACAATGAGCAGTACTTC. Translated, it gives CASSPFRDHYNEQYF.

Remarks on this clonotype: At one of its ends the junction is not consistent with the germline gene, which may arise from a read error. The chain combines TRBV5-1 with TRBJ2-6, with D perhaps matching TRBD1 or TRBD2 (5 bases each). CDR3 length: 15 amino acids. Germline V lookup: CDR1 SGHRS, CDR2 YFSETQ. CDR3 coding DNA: TGCGCCAGCAGAATACAGGCTGCCGGGGCCAACGTCCCGACTTTC. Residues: CASRIQAAGANVPTF.